These T cell receptor beta chains were read from a single sample in a study of T cell responses to AZD1222 COVID-19 vaccine. Assay: immunoSEQ multiplex PCR; the TCRdb copy retains only in-frame clones and omits some. The sample has tens of thousands of clones, roughly nine tenths seen once. The sequencing used peripheral blood, collected 28 days after the second AZD1222 dose. These receptors came from an adult who received the AZD1222 COVID-19 vaccine. Each CDR3 is given with its conserved first and last residue. The order of the fields is V gene, clone size, D gene, J gene, CDR3 DNA, CDR3 protein. A D gene is named only where the DNA matches it firmly. For some rows the clone size is stated as once, few or many, or as a class when expanded; others skip it.

>TRBV6-5|-|TRBD1|TRBJ1-6
TGTGCCGCCCTGACAGGGGTTAATTCACCCCTCCACTTT
CAALTGVNSPLHF
>TRBV18|-|TRBD1|TRBJ1-5
TGTGCCAGCTCACCAGGTGGGGGGACAGGGTACGAGCAGCCCCAGCATTTT
CASSPGGGTGYEQPQHF
>TRBV6-5|-|-|TRBJ1-1
TGTGCCAGCAGTTACGTCACCGGAGAAGCTGAAGCTTTCTTT
CASSYVTGEAEAFF
>TRBV3-1/TRBV3-2|-|TRBD2|TRBJ2-1
TGTGCCAGCAGCCAAGTCCCCTTTCTAGCGGGGGATTCTAATGAGCAGTTCTTC
CASSQVPFLAGDSNEQFF
>TRBV5-1|-|-|TRBJ1-2
TGCGCCAGCAGCTCACAGGGAGGCGCTAACTATGGCTACACCTTC
CASSSQGGANYGYTF
>TRBV7-3|-|TRBD1|TRBJ2-5
TGTGCCAGCAGCCCAGGGGACAGCTCGTACCAAGAGACCCAGTACTTC
CASSPGDSSYQETQYF
>TRBV9|once|TRBD2|TRBJ2-1
TGTGCCAGCAGCCCCAGGGGGACTAGCCCCTACTGGAGCTCCTACAATGAGCAGTTCTTC
CASSPRGTSPYWSSYNEQFF
>TRBV10-3|-|TRBD1|TRBJ1-5
TGTGCCATCAGGGAGACAGGGAAGGAGGGTCAGCCCCAGCATTTT
CAIRETGKEGQPQHF
>TRBV5-1|-|-|TRBJ1-1
TGCGCCAGCAGCAGATACAGTACCCCTGTGGCTTTCTTT
CASSRYSTPVAFF
>TRBV3-1/TRBV3-2|-|-|TRBJ2-7
TGTGCCAGCAGCCGGGGGCAGGCCACCTACGAGCAGTACTTC
CASSRGQATYEQYF
>TRBV20-1|-|-|TRBJ2-7
TGCAGTGCCTCGCCCATCTACGAGCAGTACTTC
CSASPIYEQYF
>TRBV7-9|-|TRBD1|TRBJ1-1
TGTGCCAGCAGCTTTACAGGGGGTGAAGCTTTCTTT
CASSFTGGEAFF
>TRBV7-2|-|TRBD1|TRBJ2-3
TGTGCCAGCAGCCAGGGACAGGGGTGGTTCGATACGCAGTATTTT
CASSQGQGWFDTQYF
>TRBV24-1|-|TRBD1|TRBJ1-2
TGTGCCACCAGTGACTCCGGGACAGGGGCCTATGGCTACACCTTC
CATSDSGTGAYGYTF
>TRBV2|-|-|TRBJ2-7
TGTGCCAGCAAGGGGTACGAGCAGTACTTC
CASKGYEQYF